The 19 T cell receptor beta chains below come from one sample, sequenced in a study of blood T cell repertoires in COVID-19. Some clones are missing from TCRdb's copy, which holds only in-frame ones; the method was immunoSEQ multiplex PCR. The sample has around 150,000 clones, 65% to 90% seen once. Sequencing was carried out using peripheral blood. The receptors here all came from a woman aged 40 to 50 with COVID-19, enrolled during active disease.

V and J are TRBV30 and TRBJ1-5, with unresolved D. Germline V CDR1 and CDR2: GTSNPN, SVGIG (reference sequence). Deletions cut 5 bases from V and 3 bases from J, with 11 bases between. This CDR3 region has 13 residues. The chain's CDR3 is CAWSAGFNQPQHF. CDR3 DNA: TGTGCCTGGTCCGCGGGATTCAATCAGCCCCAGCATTTT.

J is TRBJ1-1 and V is TRBV28; TRBD1 agrees at 7 bases. Trimming removed 5 bases from V and 4 bases from J; junction bases left unmatched: 10. Germline values: CDR1 MDHEN, CDR2 SYDVKM. The CDR3 has 15 residues. The CDR3 reads CASSNTGVGSTEAFF. The CDR3 DNA sequence: TGTGCCAGCAGTAATACAGGGGTTGGTTCCACTGAAGCTTTCTTT.

The chain carries TRBV2 and TRBJ1-2; TRBD1 is a possible D gene (6 bases). The CDR3 runs 14 residues. Germline CDR1 and CDR2: SNHLY and FYNNEI. V dropped 5 bases and J dropped 8 bases, with 18 bases sitting between them. The CDR3 reads CASSWTALNGGYTF. CDR3 sequence (DNA): TGTGCCAGCAGTTGGACAGCTCTTAACGGGGGCTACACCTTC.

The chain combines TRBV29-1 with TRBJ2-5; no firm D call. This CDR3 region has 12 residues. Trimming took off 1 base at V and 4 bases at J, with 7 bases between the two ends. Germline V lookup: CDR1 SQVTM, CDR2 ANQGSEA. The CDR3 nucleotides read TGCAGCGTTGAAGCCCTAAGAGAGACCCAGTACTTC. Its protein product is CSVEALRETQYF.

This clone was seen a handful of times. The rearrangement links TRBV6-5 to TRBJ1-2; TRBD1 matches at 9 bases. Trimming took 10 bases from V and 4 from J; bases not matched to a gene: 10. Per the germline V gene, CDR1 is MNHEY and CDR2 is SVGAGI. The CDR3 runs 14 residues. CDR3 nucleotides: TGTGCCACTTTTCCACCGACAGGGGGCTATGGCTACACCTTC. Translated, it gives CATFPPTGGYGYTF.

The chain combines TRBV3-1 (or the pseudogene TRBV3-2) with TRBJ1-6, with D maybe TRBD1 (6 bases). V shed 1 base and J shed 9 bases, with 19 bases lying between them. This CDR3 spans 17 amino acids. Per the germline V gene, CDR1 is LGHDT and CDR2 is YNNKEL (reference sequence). CDR3 region: CASSQGMANRATSPLHF. DNA of the CDR3: TGTGCCAGCAGCCAAGGGATGGCGAACAGGGCGACTTCACCCCTCCACTTT.

The genes are TRBV5-4 and TRBJ2-1; TRBD2 matches 15 bases. J lost 4 bases, V lost 4 bases, and 12 bases had no gene match. Germline V gene data show CDR1 as SGHNT and CDR2 as YYREEE (reference sequence). CDR3 length: 19 amino acids. CDR3 loop: CASSLEGLAGGPTYNEQFF. The DNA for the CDR3 is TGTGCCAGCAGCCTAGAAGGACTAGCGGGAGGGCCCACTTACAATGAGCAGTTCTTC.

The chain couples TRBV7-6 to TRBJ2-1; TRBD2 matches 12 bases. Germline loops: CDR1 SGHVS, CDR2 FNYEAQ. Losses at the gene ends were 1 base for V and 6 bases for J; bases not matched to a gene: 4. The CDR3 loop spans 16 amino acids. Here the CDR3 reads CASSLGLAGGVNEQFF. The CDR3 region has the DNA TGTGCCAGCAGCTTAGGGCTAGCGGGGGGGGTCAATGAGCAGTTCTTC.

V and J are TRBV2 and TRBJ2-3; maybe TRBD2 (5 bases). This CDR3 comprises 14 residues. The V end lost 10 bases, the J end lost 0 bases, and 14 bases lay between the germline ends. CDR1 is SNHLY, CDR2 FYNNEI, per germline. For the CDR3, the DNA is TGTGCCATCATACCTAGCAGAAGCACAGATACGCAGTATTTT. It translates to CAIIPSRSTDTQYF.

This clone was picked up a small number of times. The chain carries TRBV29-1 and TRBJ1-2, with TRBD1 matching over 8 bases. Germline V gives CDR1 SQVTM, CDR2 ANQGSEA. The CDR3 runs 13 residues. V was clipped by 4 bases and J by 6 bases; unmatched bases: 7. The CDR3 region has the DNA TGCAGCGTTGGGACAGGGTTAACGAATGGCTACACCTTC. It is translated as CSVGTGLTNGYTF.

The J gene is TRBJ1-2, the V gene TRBV5-6; TRBD1 aligns across 7 bases. The trim removed 4 bases at V and 4 bases at J, leaving 7 bases unmatched. Germline loops: CDR1 SGHDT, CDR2 YYEEEE. The CDR3 is 14 residues long. CDR3 loop: CASSANRGSYGYTF. The DNA for the CDR3 is TGTGCCAGCAGCGCGAACAGGGGTTCCTATGGCTACACCTTC.

This sequence joins TRBV10-3 and TRBJ2-7, with 9 bases matching TRBD1. CDR1 ENHRY and CDR2 SYGVKD come from the germline V gene. The CDR3 runs 14 residues. V dropped 0 bases and J dropped 4; count of bases not matched to a gene: 1. The CDR3 coding sequence is TGTGCCATCAGTGAGTCCGGGACAGGGTACGAGCAGTACTTC. It is translated as CAISESGTGYEQYF.

This clone was seen only once. The CDR3 sequence is CASSYLAGVKDTQYF. For the CDR3, the DNA is TGTGCCAGCAGTTACCTAGCGGGAGTGAAAGATACGCAGTATTTT. The chain recombines TRBV6-6 with TRBJ2-3; 10 nucleotides line up with TRBD2. Trimming cost V 2 bases and J 5 bases; bases outside gene matches: 4. The CDR3 loop spans 15 amino acids. Germline loops: CDR1 MNHNY, CDR2 SVGAGI (reference sequence).

This clone was counted once. The chain couples TRBV27 to TRBJ1-2, with a tentative D call TRBD1 (6 bases). The V end lost 3 bases, the J end lost 7 bases, and 24 bases lay between the germline ends. The CDR3 consists of 17 residues. In germline, CDR1 is MNHEY, CDR2 SMNVEV (reference sequence). Here the CDR3 DNA reads TGTGCCAGCAGTTTTGGCGGGGGCACCAGCAAGTTTCGTGGCTACACCTTC. This encodes CASSFGGGTSKFRGYTF.

The gene calls are TRBV24-1 and TRBJ1-2; a possible D gene is TRBD1 (6 bases). CDR3 length: 13 residues. CDR1 and CDR2 (germline): KGHDR, SFDVKD. Trimming shortened V by 3 bases and J by 7 bases, and 11 bases separated the two germline ends. In DNA, the CDR3 is TGTGCCACCAGTGATCGAAGGGGGTTTGGCTACACCTTC. Encoded protein: CATSDRRGFGYTF.

The rearrangement uses TRBV6-5 and TRBJ1-6; TRBD1 aligns across 8 bases. This CDR3 is 15 amino acids long. After removal of 6 bases from V and 2 bases from J, the junction contained 3 bases not matched to a gene. Germline values: CDR1 MNHEY, CDR2 SVGAGI. CDR3 nucleotides: TGTGCCAGCAGATCGGACAGGGCCTATAATTCACCCCTCCACTTT. It yields the protein CASRSDRAYNSPLHF.

The V call is TRBV6-5, the J call TRBJ2-3, with 11 bases that match TRBD2. Germline V gene data show CDR1 as MNHEY and CDR2 as SVGAGI. The CDR3 covers 15 residues. V gave up 7 bases and J gave up 2 bases; unmatched junction bases: 5. CDR3 sequence: CASTISGGATDTQYF. DNA for the CDR3: TGTGCCAGCACCATTAGCGGGGGGGCCACAGATACGCAGTATTTT.

The J gene is TRBJ2-1, the V gene TRBV11-3, with 7 bases matching TRBD2. In germline, CDR1 is SGHNT, CDR2 YENEEA. The length of the CDR3 is 11 residues. After removal of 5 bases from V and 10 bases from J, the junction contained 2 bases not matched to a gene. The CDR3: CASSISGEQFF. The CDR3 region has the DNA TGTGCCAGCAGCATTAGCGGGGAGCAGTTCTTC.

This clone was counted many times. The chain couples TRBV4-2 to TRBJ2-3; D uncertain. V lost 4 bases and J 3 bases, leaving 11 bases between the germline ends. In germline, CDR1 is LGHNA, CDR2 YNFKEQ. This CDR3 is 14 amino acids long. The CDR3 bases are TGTGCCAGCAGCCCCGGCGGATTTACAGATACGCAGTATTTT. This encodes CASSPGGFTDTQYF.